This entry describes one T cell receptor beta chain. The antigen is undetermined. Assaying covered roughly 100,000 TCR templates per sample. TCRdb's table, derived via immunoSEQ multiplex PCR, lists solely in-frame clones and lacks some. The table includes tens of thousands of clones, about 90% detected once. The data are from a study of siplizumab effects on memory and regulatory T cells. Germline V lookup: CDR1 SGHDT, CDR2 YYEEEE. This CDR3 has 13 amino acids. V was pared by 0 bases and J by 3 bases, with 7 bases between. Notes on the study in general: On average, about 69% of mappable alloreactive CD4+ clones were Treg-derived under siplizumab, against about 25% in controls. It seemed that naive T cells were more diverse than memory cells and were major contributors to the alloresponse. An assignable phenotype, naive or memory, was missing from roughly 76-95% of proliferating CD4+ or CD8+ clones.

The sequence was obtained from a human donor in good health. Sequenced: CD8+ T cells sorted from blood. This chain links TRBV5-6 with TRBJ2-7; the D is unclear. CDR3 protein: CASSLVSGYEQYF. The CDR3 bases are TGTGCCAGCAGCTTGGTTTCAGGCTACGAGCAGTACTTC.